This T cell receptor beta chain was sequenced during a study of metastatic and nonmetastatic thyroid tumors. Overall study: Both malignant and benign thyroid patients supplied peripheral blood and tumor or nodule tissue samples, across which the repertoires of these patients were then compared.

Per the study methods: CDR3 was compared across clinicopathological groups, and the resulting differences were used to build a distant-metastasis classifier for papillary thyroid cancer. TCRdb re-called the PCR reads via MiXCR. The V and J calls and clone size come from TCRdb's table, not from the authors' own analysis. This sample carries roughly 30,000 clones, around 3.9% of them seen once, and the ten largest clones take 3.2%. Between the trimmed V and J ends, which lost 1 base and 6 bases, there was a span of 12 bases. Germline CDR1 DFQATT, CDR2 SNEGSKA (reference sequence). This CDR3 contains 13 residues. Thyroid surgery had not been preceded by any treatment in any patient.

The TCR comes from a male donor with papillary thyroid cancer or a benign thyroid nodule (not recorded which). Some clones in this sample may be carry-over from other donors' samples. The rearrangement links TRBV20-1 to TRBJ1-2, with D tentatively TRBD1 (5 bases). Sequenced: blood. This CDR3 reads CSARAGVVDGYTF. In nucleotides, the CDR3 is TGCAGTGCTAGAGCGGGGGTTGTGGATGGCTACACCTTC.